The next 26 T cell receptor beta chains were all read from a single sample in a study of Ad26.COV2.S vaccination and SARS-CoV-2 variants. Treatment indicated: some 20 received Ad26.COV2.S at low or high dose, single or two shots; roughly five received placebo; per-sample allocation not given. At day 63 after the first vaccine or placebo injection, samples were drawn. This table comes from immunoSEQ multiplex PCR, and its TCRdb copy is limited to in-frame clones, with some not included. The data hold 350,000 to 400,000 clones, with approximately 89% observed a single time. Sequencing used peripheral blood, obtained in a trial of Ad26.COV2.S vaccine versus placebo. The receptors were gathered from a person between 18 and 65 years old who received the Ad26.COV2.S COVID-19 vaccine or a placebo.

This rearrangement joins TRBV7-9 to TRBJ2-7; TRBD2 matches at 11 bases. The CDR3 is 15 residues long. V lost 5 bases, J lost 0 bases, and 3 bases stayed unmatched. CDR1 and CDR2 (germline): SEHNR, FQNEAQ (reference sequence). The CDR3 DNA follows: TGTGCCAGCAGCATGGGACTAGCGGACTCCTACGAGCAGTACTTC. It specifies CASSMGLADSYEQYF. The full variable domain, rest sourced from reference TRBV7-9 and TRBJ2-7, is DTGVSQNPRHKITKRGQNVTFRCDPISEHNRLYWYRQTLGQGPEFLTYFQNEAQLEKSRLLSDRFSAERPKGSFSTLEIQRTEQGDSAMYLCASSMGLADSYEQYFGPGTRLTVT.

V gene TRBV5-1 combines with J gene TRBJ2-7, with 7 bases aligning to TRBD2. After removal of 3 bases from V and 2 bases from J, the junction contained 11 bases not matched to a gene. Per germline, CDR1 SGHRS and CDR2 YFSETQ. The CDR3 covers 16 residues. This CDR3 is CASSSPRLAEPYEQYF. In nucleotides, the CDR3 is TGCGCCAGCAGCTCCCCTCGTCTAGCGGAACCCTACGAGCAGTACTTC.

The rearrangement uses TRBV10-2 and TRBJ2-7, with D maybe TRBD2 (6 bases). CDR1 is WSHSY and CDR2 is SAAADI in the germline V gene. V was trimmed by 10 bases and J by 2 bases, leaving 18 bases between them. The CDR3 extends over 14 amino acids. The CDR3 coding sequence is TGCGCCACCGAAGGGACTCCTCCTCCCTACGAGCAGTACTTC. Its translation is CATEGTPPPYEQYF.

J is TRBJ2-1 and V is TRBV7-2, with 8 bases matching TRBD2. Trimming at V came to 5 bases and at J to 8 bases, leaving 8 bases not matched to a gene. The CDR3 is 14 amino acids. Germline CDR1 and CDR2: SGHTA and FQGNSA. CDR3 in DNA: TGTGCCAGCAGCATCTTTGCGGGGGGCGATGAGCAGTTCTTC. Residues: CASSIFAGGDEQFF.

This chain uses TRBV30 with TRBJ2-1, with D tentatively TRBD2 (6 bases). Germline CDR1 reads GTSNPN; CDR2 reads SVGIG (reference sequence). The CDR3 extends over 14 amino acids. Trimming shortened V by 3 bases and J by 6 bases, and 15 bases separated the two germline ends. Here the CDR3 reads CAWRSRLGGNEQFF. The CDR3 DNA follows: TGTGCCTGGAGATCCAGACTAGGAGGCAATGAGCAGTTCTTC.

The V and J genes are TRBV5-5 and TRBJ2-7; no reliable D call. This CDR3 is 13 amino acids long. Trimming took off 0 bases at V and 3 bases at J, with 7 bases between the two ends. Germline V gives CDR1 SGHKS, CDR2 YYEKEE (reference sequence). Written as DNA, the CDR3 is TGTGCCAGCAGCTTGGGCAGGATCTACGAGCAGTACTTC. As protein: CASSLGRIYEQYF. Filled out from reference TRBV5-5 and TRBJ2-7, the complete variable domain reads DAGVTQSPTHLIKTRGQQVTLRCSPISGHKSVSWYQQVLGQGPQFIFQYYEKEERGRGNFPDRFSARQFPNYSSELNVNALLLGDSALYLCASSLGRIYEQYFGPGTRLTVT.

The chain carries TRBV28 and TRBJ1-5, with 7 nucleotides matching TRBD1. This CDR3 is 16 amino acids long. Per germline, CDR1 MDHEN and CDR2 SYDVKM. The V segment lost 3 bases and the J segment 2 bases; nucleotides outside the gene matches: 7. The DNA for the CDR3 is TGTGCCAGCAGTTTTGCCGGTGGACAGGGCAATCAGCCCCAGCATTTT. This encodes CASSFAGGQGNQPQHF.

CDR3 DNA: TGTGCCAGCAGCAACGAGGGCTTTACCGGGGAAAAACTGTTTTTT. Its protein is CASSNEGFTGEKLFF. The rearrangement links TRBV5-8 to TRBJ1-4; D gene unclear. Trimming removed 4 bases from V and 8 bases from J, with 18 bases in between. The length of the CDR3 is 15 residues. In germline, CDR1 is SGHTS, CDR2 YDEGEE.

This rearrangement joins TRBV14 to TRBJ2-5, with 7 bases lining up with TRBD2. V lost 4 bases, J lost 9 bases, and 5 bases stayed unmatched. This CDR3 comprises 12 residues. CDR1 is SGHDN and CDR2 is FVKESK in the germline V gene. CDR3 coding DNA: TGTGCCAGCAGCCCATTTGGGGGGGCCCAGTACTTC. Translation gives CASSPFGGAQYF.

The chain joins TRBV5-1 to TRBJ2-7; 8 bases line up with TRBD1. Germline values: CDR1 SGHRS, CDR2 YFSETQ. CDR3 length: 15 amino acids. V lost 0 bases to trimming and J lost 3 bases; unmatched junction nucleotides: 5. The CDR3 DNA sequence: TGCGCCAGCAGCTTGGGGTCAGGGGGCAGCTACGAGCAGTACTTC. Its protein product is CASSLGSGGSYEQYF.

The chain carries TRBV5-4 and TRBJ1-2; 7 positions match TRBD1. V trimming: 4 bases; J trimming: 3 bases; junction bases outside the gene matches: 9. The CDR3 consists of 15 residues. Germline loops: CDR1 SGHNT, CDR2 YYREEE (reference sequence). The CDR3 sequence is CASSVTGAGDYGYTF. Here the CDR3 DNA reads TGTGCCAGCAGCGTAACAGGGGCTGGCGACTATGGCTACACCTTC.

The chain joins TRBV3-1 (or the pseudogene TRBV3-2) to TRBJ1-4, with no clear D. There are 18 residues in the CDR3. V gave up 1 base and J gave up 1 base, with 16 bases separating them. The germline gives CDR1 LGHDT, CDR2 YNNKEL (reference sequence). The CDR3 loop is CASSQVAGVVKTNEKLFF. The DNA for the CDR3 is TGTGCCAGCAGCCAAGTGGCCGGGGTGGTTAAAACTAATGAAAAACTGTTTTTT.

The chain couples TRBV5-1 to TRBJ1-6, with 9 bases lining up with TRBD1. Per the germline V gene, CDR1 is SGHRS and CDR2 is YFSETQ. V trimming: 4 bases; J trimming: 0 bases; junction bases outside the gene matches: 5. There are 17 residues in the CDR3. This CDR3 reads CASSKGQGSSYNSPLHF. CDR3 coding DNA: TGCGCCAGCAGCAAAGGACAGGGGAGCTCCTATAATTCACCCCTCCACTTT.

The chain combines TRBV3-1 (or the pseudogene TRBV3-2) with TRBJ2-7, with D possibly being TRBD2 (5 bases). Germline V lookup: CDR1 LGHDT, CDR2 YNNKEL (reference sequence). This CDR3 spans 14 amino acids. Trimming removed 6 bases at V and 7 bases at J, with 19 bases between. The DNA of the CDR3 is TGTGCCAGCAGTGATCCGGGATTGTCGTATGAGCAGTACTTC. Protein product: CASSDPGLSYEQYF.

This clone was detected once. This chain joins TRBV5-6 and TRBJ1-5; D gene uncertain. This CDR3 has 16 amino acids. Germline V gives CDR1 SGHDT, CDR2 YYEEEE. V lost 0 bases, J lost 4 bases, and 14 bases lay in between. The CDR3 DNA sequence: TGTGCCAGCAGCTTGGGTTCCGGGATTAGTAATCAGCCCCAGCATTTT. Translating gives CASSLGSGISNQPQHF.

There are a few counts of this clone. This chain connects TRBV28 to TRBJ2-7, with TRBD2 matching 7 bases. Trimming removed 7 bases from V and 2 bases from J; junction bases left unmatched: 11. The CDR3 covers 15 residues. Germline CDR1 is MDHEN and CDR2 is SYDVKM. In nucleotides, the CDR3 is TGTGCCAGCACCTTGAGCGGGGCCACAACCTACGAGCAGTACTTC. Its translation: CASTLSGATTYEQYF.

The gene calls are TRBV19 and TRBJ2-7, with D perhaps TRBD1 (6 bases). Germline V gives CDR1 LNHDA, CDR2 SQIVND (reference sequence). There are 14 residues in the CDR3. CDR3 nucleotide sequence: TGTGCTGGCCTAACCAGATTCAGGGGTTACGAGCAGTACTTC. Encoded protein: CAGLTRFRGYEQYF.

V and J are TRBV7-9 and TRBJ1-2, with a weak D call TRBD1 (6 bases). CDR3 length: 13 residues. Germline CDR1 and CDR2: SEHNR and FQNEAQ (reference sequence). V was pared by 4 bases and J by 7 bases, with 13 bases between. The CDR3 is CASSSATGFGYTF. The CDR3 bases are TGTGCCAGCAGCTCCGCCACAGGGTTTGGCTACACCTTC.

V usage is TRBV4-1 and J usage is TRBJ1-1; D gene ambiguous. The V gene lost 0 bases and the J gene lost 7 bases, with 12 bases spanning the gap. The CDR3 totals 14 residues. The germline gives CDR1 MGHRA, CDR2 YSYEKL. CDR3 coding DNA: TGCGCCAGCAGCCAAGATGGGCCAGCAGATGAAGCTTTCTTT. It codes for CASSQDGPADEAFF.

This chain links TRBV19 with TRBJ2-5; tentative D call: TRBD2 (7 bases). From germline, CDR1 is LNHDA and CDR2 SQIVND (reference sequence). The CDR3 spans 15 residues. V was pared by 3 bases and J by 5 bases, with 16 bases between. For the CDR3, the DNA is TGTGCCAGTAGTATCCCGGGGGGCCGGACGGAGACCCAGTACTTC. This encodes CASSIPGGRTETQYF. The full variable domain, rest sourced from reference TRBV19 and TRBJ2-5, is DGGITQSPKYLFRKEGQNVTLSCEQNLNHDAMYWYRQDPGQGLRLIYYSQIVNDFQKGDIAEGYSVSREKKESFPLTVTSAQKNPTAFYLCASSIPGGRTETQYFGPGTRLLVL.

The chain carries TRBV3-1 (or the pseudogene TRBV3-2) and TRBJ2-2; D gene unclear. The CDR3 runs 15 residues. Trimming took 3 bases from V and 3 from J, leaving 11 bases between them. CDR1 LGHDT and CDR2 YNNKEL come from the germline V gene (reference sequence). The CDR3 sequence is CASSQPRGHTGELFF. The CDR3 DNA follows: TGTGCCAGCAGCCAGCCGCGCGGCCACACCGGGGAGCTGTTTTTT.

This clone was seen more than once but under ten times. The CDR3 region is CAWSRSDEQYF. The CDR3 DNA follows: TGTGCCTGGAGTCGTTCCGACGAGCAGTACTTC. The chain employs TRBV30 and TRBJ2-7; D not resolved. Between the trimmed V and J ends, which lost 2 bases and 5 bases, there was a span of 7 bases. The CDR3 is made up of 11 amino acids. Germline V gene lookup returns CDR1 GTSNPN and CDR2 SVGIG (reference sequence).

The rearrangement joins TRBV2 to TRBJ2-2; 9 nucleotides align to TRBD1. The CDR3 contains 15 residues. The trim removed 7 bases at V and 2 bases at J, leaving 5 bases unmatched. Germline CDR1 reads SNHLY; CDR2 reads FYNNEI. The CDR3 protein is CASKRDRDNTGELFF. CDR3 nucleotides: TGTGCCAGCAAAAGGGACAGGGACAACACCGGGGAGCTGTTTTTT.

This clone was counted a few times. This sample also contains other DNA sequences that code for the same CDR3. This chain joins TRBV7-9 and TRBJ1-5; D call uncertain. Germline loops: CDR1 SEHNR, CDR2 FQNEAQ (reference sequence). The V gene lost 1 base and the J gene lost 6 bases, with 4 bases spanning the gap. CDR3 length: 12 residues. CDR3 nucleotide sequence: TGTGCCAGCAGCTTAGGGGGTCAGCCCCAGCATTTT. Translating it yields CASSLGGQPQHF.

The CDR3 DNA is TGTGCCAGCAGTTTATCGTTTGCGGGAGGTTACGAGCAGTACTTC. Translating it yields CASSLSFAGGYEQYF. V and J are TRBV27 and TRBJ2-7; the match to TRBD2 covers 8 bases. The CDR3 runs to 15 residues. The ends lost 0 bases at V and 4 bases at J; junction bases unmatched: 5. In germline, CDR1 is MNHEY, CDR2 SMNVEV (reference sequence).

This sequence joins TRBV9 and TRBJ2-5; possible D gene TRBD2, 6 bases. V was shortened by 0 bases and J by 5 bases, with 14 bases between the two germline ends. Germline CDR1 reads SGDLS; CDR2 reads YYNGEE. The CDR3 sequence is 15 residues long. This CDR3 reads CASSVATGVGETQYF. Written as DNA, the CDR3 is TGTGCCAGCAGCGTAGCAACGGGGGTCGGCGAGACCCAGTACTTC.